This TCR beta chain was captured in a study of blood T cell repertoires in COVID-19. Study as a whole: Sites in the United States, Italy and Spain provided acute and convalescent COVID-19 samples.

In the study's own analysis: For nucleated cells, counts were estimated from reference gene primer amplification. Clones were read by immunoSEQ multiplex PCR, and TCRdb kept only the in-frame ones, dropping some. V and J calls plus clone size are reproduced from that table; the DNA served to infer D and trimming. The sample has over 150,000 clones; around four fifths are singletons. Donors in Cohort 3 who had recovered were those with two negative PCRs, healthcare professional clearance, or resolution of their symptoms. Germline V gives CDR1 MNHNY, CDR2 SVGAGI (reference sequence). The CDR3 has 15 amino acids. Trimming cost V 0 bases and J 7 bases, with 12 bases left between them.

This chain connects TRBV6-6 to TRBJ1-4, with D perhaps TRBD1 (5 bases). The receptor was isolated from a woman aged 45-65 years who had recovered from COVID-19. The sequencing sample was made of PBMCs or T cells enriched from blood (not recorded which). In DNA, the CDR3 is TGTGCCAGCAGTTACTCGGGGGGGTCGGGTGAAAAACTGTTTTTT. Its translation is CASSYSGGSGEKLFF.